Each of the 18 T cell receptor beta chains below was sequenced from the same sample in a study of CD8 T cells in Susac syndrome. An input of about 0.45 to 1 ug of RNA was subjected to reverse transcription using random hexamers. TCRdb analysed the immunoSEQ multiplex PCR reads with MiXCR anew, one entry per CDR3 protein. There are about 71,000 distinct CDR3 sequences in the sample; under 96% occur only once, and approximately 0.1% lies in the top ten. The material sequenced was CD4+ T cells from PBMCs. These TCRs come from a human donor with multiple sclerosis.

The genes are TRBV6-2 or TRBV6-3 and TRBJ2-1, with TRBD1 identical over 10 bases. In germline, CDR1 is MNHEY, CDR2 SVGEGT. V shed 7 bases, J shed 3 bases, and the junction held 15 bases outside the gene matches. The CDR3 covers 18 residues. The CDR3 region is CASNRVGQGVIRYNEQFF. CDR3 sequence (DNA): TGTGCCAGCAACCGAGTCGGACAGGGGGTAATTCGCTACAATGAGCAGTTCTTC.

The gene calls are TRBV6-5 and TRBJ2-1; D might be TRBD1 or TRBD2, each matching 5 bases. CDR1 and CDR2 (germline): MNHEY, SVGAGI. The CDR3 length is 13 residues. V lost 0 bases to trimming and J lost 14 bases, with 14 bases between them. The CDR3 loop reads CASSYSKLQGEFF. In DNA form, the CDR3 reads TGTGCCAGCAGTTACTCGAAATTGCAGGGAGAGTTCTTC.

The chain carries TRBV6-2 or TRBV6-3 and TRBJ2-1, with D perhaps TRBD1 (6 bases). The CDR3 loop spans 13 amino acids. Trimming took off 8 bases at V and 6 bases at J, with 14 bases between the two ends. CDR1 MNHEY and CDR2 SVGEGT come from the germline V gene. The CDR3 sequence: CASLTGLGNEQFF. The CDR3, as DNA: TGTGCCAGCTTAACAGGGCTGGGCAATGAGCAGTTCTTC.

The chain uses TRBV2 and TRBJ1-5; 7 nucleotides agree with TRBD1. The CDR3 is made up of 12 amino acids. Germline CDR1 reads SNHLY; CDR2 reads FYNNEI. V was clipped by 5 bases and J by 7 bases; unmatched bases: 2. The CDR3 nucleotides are TGTGCCAGCAGTAGACAGGGCCAGCCCCAGCATTTT. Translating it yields CASSRQGQPQHF.

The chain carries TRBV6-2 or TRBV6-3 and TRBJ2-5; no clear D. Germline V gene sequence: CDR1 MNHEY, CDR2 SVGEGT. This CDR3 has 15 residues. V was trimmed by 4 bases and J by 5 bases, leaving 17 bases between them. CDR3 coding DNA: TGTGCCAGCAGTTTCCTACAGAGTTTCGGGGAGACCCAGTACTTC. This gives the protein CASSFLQSFGETQYF.

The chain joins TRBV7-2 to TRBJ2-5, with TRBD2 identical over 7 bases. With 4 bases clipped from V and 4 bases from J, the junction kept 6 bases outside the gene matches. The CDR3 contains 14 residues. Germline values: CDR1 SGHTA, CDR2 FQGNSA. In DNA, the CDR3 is TGTGCCAGCAGCTCTATGGGCGGGGGAGAGACCCAGTACTTC. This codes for CASSSMGGGETQYF.

CDR3 DNA: TGTGCCAGCAGCGTACAGGGGAACTATGGCTACACCTTC. Protein product: CASSVQGNYGYTF. The chain links TRBV5-4 to TRBJ1-2, with 7 bases lining up with TRBD1. The CDR3 is 13 residues long. Unmatched junction bases numbered 2, after V lost 4 bases and J lost 2 bases. The germline gives CDR1 SGHNT, CDR2 YYREEE (reference sequence).

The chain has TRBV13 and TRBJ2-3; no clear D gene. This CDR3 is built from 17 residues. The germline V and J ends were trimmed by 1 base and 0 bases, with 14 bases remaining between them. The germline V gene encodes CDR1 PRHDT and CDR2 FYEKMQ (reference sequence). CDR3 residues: CASSLVGRTASTDTQYF. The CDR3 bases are TGTGCCAGCAGCTTAGTAGGGCGGACCGCTAGCACAGATACGCAGTATTTT.

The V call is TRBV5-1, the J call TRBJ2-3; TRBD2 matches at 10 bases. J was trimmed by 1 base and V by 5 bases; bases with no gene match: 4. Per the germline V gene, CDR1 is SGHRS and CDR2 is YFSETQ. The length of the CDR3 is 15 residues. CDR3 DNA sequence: TGCGCCAGCAGACTAGCGGGGCGTCGCACAGATACGCAGTATTTT. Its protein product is CASRLAGRRTDTQYF.

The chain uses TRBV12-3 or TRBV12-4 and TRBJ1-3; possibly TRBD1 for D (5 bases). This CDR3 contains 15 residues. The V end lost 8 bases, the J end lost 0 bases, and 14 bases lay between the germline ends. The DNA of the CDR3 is TGTGCCAGCGGATCTCCAAGGGGCTCTGGAAACACCATATATTTT. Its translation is CASGSPRGSGNTIYF.

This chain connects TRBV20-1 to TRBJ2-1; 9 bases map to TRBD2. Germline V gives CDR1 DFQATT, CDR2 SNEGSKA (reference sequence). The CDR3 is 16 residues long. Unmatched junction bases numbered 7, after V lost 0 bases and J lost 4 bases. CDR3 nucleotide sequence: TGCAGTGCTAGAGACCCGATAGCGGGGGAGTACAATGAGCAGTTCTTC. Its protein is CSARDPIAGEYNEQFF.

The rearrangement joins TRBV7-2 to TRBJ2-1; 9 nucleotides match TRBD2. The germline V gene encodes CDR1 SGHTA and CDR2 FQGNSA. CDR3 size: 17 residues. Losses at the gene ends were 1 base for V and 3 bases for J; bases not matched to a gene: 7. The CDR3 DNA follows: TGTGCCAGCAGCTTAGTGGGCTGGCGGGGGGGCTACAATGAGCAGTTCTTC. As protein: CASSLVGWRGGYNEQFF.

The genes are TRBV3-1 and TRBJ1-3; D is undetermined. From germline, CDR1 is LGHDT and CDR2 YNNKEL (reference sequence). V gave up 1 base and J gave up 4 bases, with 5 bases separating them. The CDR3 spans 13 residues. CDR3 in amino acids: CASSQVDGNTIYF. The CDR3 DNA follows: TGTGCCAGCAGCCAAGTGGACGGAAACACCATATATTTT.

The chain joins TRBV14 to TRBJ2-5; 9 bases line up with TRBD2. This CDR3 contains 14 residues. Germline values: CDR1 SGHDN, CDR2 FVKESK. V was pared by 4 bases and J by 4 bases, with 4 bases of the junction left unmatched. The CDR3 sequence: CASSLGLAIETQYF. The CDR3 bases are TGTGCCAGCAGCCTGGGACTAGCAATAGAGACCCAGTACTTC. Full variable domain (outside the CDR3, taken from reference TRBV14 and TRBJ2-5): EAGVTQFPSHSVIEKGQTVTLRCDPISGHDNLYWYRRVMGKEIKFLLHFVKESKQDESGMPNNRFLAERTGGTYSTLKVQPAELEDSGVYFCASSLGLAIETQYFGPGTRLLVL.

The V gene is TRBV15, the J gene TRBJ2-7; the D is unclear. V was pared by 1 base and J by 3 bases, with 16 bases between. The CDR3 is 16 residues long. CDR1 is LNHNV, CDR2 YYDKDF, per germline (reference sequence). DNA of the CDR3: TGTGCCACCAGCAGAGGGACGGGTCGGATTGTCTACGAGCAGTACTTC. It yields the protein CATSRGTGRIVYEQYF. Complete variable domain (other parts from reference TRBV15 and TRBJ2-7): DAMVIQNPRYQVTQFGKPVTLSCSQTLNHNVMYWYQQKSSQAPKLLFHYYDKDFNNEADTPDNFQSRRPNTSFCFLDIRSPGLGDTAMYLCATSRGTGRIVYEQYFGPGTRLTVT.

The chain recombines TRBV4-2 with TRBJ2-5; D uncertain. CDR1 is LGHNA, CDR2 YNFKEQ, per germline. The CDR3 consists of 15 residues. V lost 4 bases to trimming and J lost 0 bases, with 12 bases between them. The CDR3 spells CASSLSRRDQETQYF. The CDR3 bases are TGTGCCAGCAGCCTGTCGCGAAGAGACCAAGAGACCCAGTACTTC.

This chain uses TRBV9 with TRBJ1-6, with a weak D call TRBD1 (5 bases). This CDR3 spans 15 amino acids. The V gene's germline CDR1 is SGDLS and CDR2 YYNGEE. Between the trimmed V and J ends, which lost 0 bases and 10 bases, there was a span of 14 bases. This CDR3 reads CASSVDTGIGSPLHF. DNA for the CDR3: TGTGCCAGCAGCGTAGATACAGGTATTGGGTCACCCCTCCACTTT.

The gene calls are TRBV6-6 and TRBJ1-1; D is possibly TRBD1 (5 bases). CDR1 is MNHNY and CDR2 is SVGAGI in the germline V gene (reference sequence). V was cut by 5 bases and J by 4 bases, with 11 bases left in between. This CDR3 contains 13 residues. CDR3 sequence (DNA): TGTGCCAGCAGTAACGGGAGGGGCACTGAAGCTTTCTTT. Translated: CASSNGRGTEAFF.